These 18 T cell receptor beta chains share one sample of origin, sequenced in a study of tumor-infiltrating lymphocytes in localized non-small cell lung cancer. Produced via immunoSEQ multiplex PCR; TCRdb's table is partial and in-frame only. The sample has fewer than 20,000 clones; more than 60% are singletons. The sample consisted of lung tumor tissue. All receptors derive from a human donor with non-small cell lung cancer.

This clone has only one observation. The chain couples TRBV19 to TRBJ2-7, with 9 bases identical to TRBD1. From germline, CDR1 is LNHDA and CDR2 SQIVND (reference sequence). V was clipped by 6 bases and J by 3 bases; unmatched bases: 15. This CDR3 is built from 17 residues. The CDR3 nucleotides read TGTGCCAGTAGATCCAACCCTCGGACAGGGGCTATCTACGAGCAGTACTTC. Protein product: CASRSNPRTGAIYEQYF.

This clone was picked up a small number of times. The DNA of the CDR3 is TGTGCCAGCAGCCCAATGGACAGGGTTTACGAGCAGTACTTC. This gives the protein CASSPMDRVYEQYF. The rearrangement uses TRBV5-5 and TRBJ2-7, with 8 positions matching TRBD1. The germline gives CDR1 SGHKS, CDR2 YYEKEE (reference sequence). This CDR3 has 14 amino acids. The V gene end was trimmed by 4 bases and the J gene end by 4 bases; junction bases not matched to a gene: 7.

J is TRBJ1-2 and V is TRBV14, with TRBD1 as a possible D gene (5 bases). CDR1 is SGHDN, CDR2 FVKESK, per germline. Trimming removed 0 bases at V and 8 bases at J, with 13 bases between. The CDR3 extends over 14 amino acids. The CDR3 DNA follows: TGTGCCAGCAGCCAAGACCTATATGGGGGGGGCTACACCTTC. It yields the protein CASSQDLYGGGYTF.

V gene TRBV4-3 combines with J gene TRBJ1-1; maybe TRBD1 (6 bases). V lost 3 bases and J lost 0, with 17 bases in between. The germline V gene has CDR1 LGHNA and CDR2 YSLEER. The CDR3 runs to 17 residues. CDR3 sequence reads: CASSQSVPGAMNTEAFF. In nucleotides, the CDR3 is TGCGCCAGCAGCCAGTCGGTCCCGGGGGCCATGAACACTGAAGCTTTCTTT.

The J gene is TRBJ2-3, the V gene TRBV6-4; 11 nucleotides line up with TRBD2. CDR1 and CDR2 from the germline V gene are MRHNA and SNTAGT. The junction had 6 bases not matched to a gene; V was cut back by 0 bases and J by 4 bases. The CDR3 spans 17 residues. DNA of the CDR3: TGTGCCAGCAGTGACTCGCGAGGACTAGCGGGTTCAGATACGCAGTATTTT. Its protein is CASSDSRGLAGSDTQYF.

By frequency in the sample, this clone is medium-sized. The V call is TRBV27, the J call TRBJ2-5; D is possibly TRBD2 (6 bases). Germline V CDR1 and CDR2: MNHEY, SMNVEV (reference sequence). V was trimmed by 6 bases and J by 9 bases, leaving 23 bases between them. The CDR3 contains 15 residues. The CDR3 protein is CASRRRAGPSAAQYF. CDR3 DNA: TGTGCCAGCAGACGAAGGGCGGGGCCCTCGGCGGCCCAGTACTTC.

This clone was recorded only once. The gene calls are TRBV7-2 and TRBJ1-1; D is uncertain. The CDR3 consists of 15 residues. The V end was cut by 0 bases, the J end by 10 bases, with 18 bases between. Germline values: CDR1 SGHTA, CDR2 FQGNSA. This CDR3 reads CASSLALSRIQGAFF. CDR3 coding DNA: TGTGCCAGCAGCTTAGCTTTAAGTCGTATTCAAGGAGCTTTCTTT. Drawing the rest from reference TRBV7-2 and TRBJ1-1, the complete variable domain is GAGVSQSPSNKVTEKGKDVELRCDPISGHTALYWYRQSLGQGLEFLIYFQGNSAPDKSGLPSDRFSAERTGGSVSTLTIQRTQQEDSAVYLCASSLALSRIQGAFFGQGTRLTVV.

V gene TRBV7-8 combines with J gene TRBJ2-7; TRBD2 matches 10 bases. V was clipped by 8 bases and J by 6 bases; unmatched bases: 7. Germline assignment: CDR1 SGHVS and CDR2 FQNEAQ. The CDR3 length is 13 residues. The CDR3 loop reads CASARASGSEQYF. The DNA of the CDR3 is TGTGCCAGCGCGAGGGCTAGCGGGAGCGAGCAGTACTTC.

The chain employs TRBV29-1 and TRBJ2-1; TRBD2 agrees at 9 bases. This CDR3 contains 15 residues. V lost 8 bases and J lost 6; bases outside the gene matches: 14. Germline V CDR1 and CDR2: SQVTM, ANQGSEA. The CDR3 loop reads CSCKPSGTSPNEQFF. The DNA for the CDR3 is TGCAGCTGCAAACCTAGCGGGACGTCACCCAATGAGCAGTTCTTC.

This rearrangement joins TRBV18 to TRBJ2-5, with 8 bases fitting TRBD1. Unmatched junction bases numbered 7, after V lost 3 bases and J lost 4 bases. The CDR3 is 15 residues long. Germline CDR1 and CDR2: KGHSH and LQKENI. CDR3 protein: CASSPVRGQGETQYF. CDR3 bases: TGTGCCAGCTCACCCGTCAGGGGGCAAGGAGAGACCCAGTACTTC.

The genes are TRBV5-8 and TRBJ2-5, with D unclear. Germline CDR1 is SGHTS and CDR2 is YDEGEE. V dropped 3 bases and J dropped 0 bases, with 12 bases sitting between them. The CDR3 consists of 15 residues. The chain's CDR3 is CASSSQTEYQETQYF. The CDR3 bases are TGTGCCAGCAGCTCCCAGACCGAGTACCAAGAGACCCAGTACTTC.

The CDR3 region is CASSQGTDQETQYF. The CDR3 DNA reads as TGTGCCAGCAGCCAAGGGACGGACCAAGAGACCCAGTACTTC. The chain has TRBV4-2 and TRBJ2-5; D gene unclear. CDR1 LGHNA and CDR2 YNFKEQ come from the germline V gene. The ends were cut back, 1 base at V and 0 bases at J, with 6 bases in the middle. CDR3 length: 14 amino acids.

This clone was observed a handful of times. The CDR3: CASSTTTSGKETQYF. In DNA form, the CDR3 reads TGTGCCAGTAGTACAACGACTAGCGGAAAAGAGACCCAGTACTTC. This chain uses TRBV19 with TRBJ2-5, with 9 bases aligning to TRBD2. From germline, CDR1 is LNHDA and CDR2 SQIVND (reference sequence). The length of the CDR3 is 15 residues. Losses at the gene ends were 4 bases for V and 3 bases for J; bases not matched to a gene: 6.

The gene calls are TRBV7-2 and TRBJ2-5; D possibly corresponds to TRBD1 (6 bases). This CDR3 has 15 residues. The V end lost 2 bases, the J end lost 2 bases, and 12 bases lay between the germline ends. Germline-derived CDR1 and CDR2 are SGHTA and FQGNSA. This chain's CDR3 is CASSLQGLGQETQYF. CDR3 DNA sequence: TGTGCCAGCAGCTTACAGGGGTTGGGGCAAGAGACCCAGTACTTC.

This chain connects TRBV6-1 to TRBJ2-1; a possible D gene is TRBD2 (5 bases). Trimming stripped 3 bases from V and 0 bases from J, with 9 bases between. CDR1 MNHNS and CDR2 SASEGT come from the germline V gene. The CDR3 spans 15 residues. Here the CDR3 DNA reads TGTGCCAGCAGTGATTCCAGCGGCTCCTACAATGAGCAGTTCTTC. Translation: CASSDSSGSYNEQFF.

V and J are TRBV19 and TRBJ1-5, with D unclear. The length of the CDR3 is 13 residues. The germline V gene has CDR1 LNHDA and CDR2 SQIVND (reference sequence). V was trimmed by 1 base and J by 7 bases, leaving 8 bases between them. The CDR3 sequence: CASSIGRIQPQHF. The CDR3 DNA reads as TGTGCCAGTAGTATAGGCAGGATCCAGCCCCAGCATTTT.

The V call is TRBV29-1, the J call TRBJ2-7, with TRBD2 as a possible D gene (5 bases). Trimming left V 6 bases short and J 5 bases short, with 11 bases between. The CDR3 loop spans 11 amino acids. The germline V gene has CDR1 SQVTM and CDR2 ANQGSEA. CDR3 in amino acids: CSVRGRDEQYF. For the CDR3, the DNA is TGCAGCGTCCGAGGGCGCGACGAGCAGTACTTC.

V usage is TRBV11-2 and J usage is TRBJ2-5; 10 nucleotides agree with TRBD1. The CDR3 has 14 amino acids. Trimming cost V 4 bases and J 4 bases; bases outside gene matches: 3. Germline loops: CDR1 SGHAT, CDR2 FQNNGV. CDR3 bases: TGTGCCAGCAGCTCCGACAGGGGGCGAGAGACCCAGTACTTC. Translated, it gives CASSSDRGRETQYF.